This T cell receptor beta chain was found in a study of ipilimumab plus nivolumab after autologous stem cell transplantation. Study-level information: A median of roughly eight nivolumab and 4 to 6 ipilimumab doses were given. The DLBCL cohort had primary refractory and relapsed disease, with 18-month progression-free survival of around 88% and 27%.

This CDR3 contains 11 residues. Germline V CDR1 and CDR2: WSHSY, SAAADI. Patients received nivolumab 3 mg/kg at weeks 1, 4, 7, 10, then fortnightly to week 26. The protocol was immunoSEQ multiplex PCR, while the TCRdb copy is restricted to in-frame clones and leaves out a portion. The sample has tens of thousands of clones; more than 70% are singletons. The starting material was PBMCs, obtained in a trial of ipilimumab plus nivolumab as post-transplant consolidation. This receptor was obtained from a male donor with diffuse large B-cell lymphoma. V and J are TRBV10-2 and TRBJ1-2; D is undetermined. CDR3 loop: CATDSGYGYTF. In nucleotides, the CDR3 is TGCGCTACGGACTCTGGCTATGGCTACACCTTC.